This record looks at one T cell receptor (beta chain) sequence and its context. Its antigen is not identified. The data are from a study of blood T cells in healthy people across ages. About the research overall: Capturing about one barcoded beta molecule per two T cells was achieved by template switching.

CDR1 and CDR2 (germline): MNHEY, SVGAGI. This CDR3 region has 15 residues. Trimming removed 2 bases at V and 4 bases at J, with 15 bases between. It was with a sample-barcoded 5' primer and a J-beta primer mix that a second PCR of roughly 7 to 12 cycles was run. In TCRdb, the 5' RACE reads were re-called with MiXCR into one record per CDR3 protein. The sample gives about 1.7 million distinct CDR3 sequences, about 30% of which show up once; more than 6% is in the top ten. The draw of peripheral blood yielded approximately 11 milliliters from each donor. Isolation recovered at least 7 million PBMCs from every sample. General observations from the study: Expanded clonotype changes were possibly confounded by unknown donor CMV status.

The clonotype comes from a woman aged 30 to 39 in good health. The chain couples TRBV6-5 to TRBJ2-7; TRBD2 is a possible D gene (7 bases). The sequencing input was blood. The DNA of the CDR3 is TGTGCCAGCAGTTACGAGAGGGGGGGGGGATACGAGCAGTACTTC. This sequence encodes CASSYERGGGYEQYF.